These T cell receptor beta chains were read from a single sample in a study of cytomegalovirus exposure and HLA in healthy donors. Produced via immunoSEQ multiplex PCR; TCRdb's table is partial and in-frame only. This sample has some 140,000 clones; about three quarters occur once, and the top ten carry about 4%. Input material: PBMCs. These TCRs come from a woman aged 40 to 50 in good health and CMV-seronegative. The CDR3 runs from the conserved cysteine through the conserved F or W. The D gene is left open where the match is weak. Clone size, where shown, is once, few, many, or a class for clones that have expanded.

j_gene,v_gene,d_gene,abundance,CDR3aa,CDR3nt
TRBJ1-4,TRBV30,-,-,CAWSVLNEKLFF,TGTGCCTGGAGTGTACTTAATGAAAAACTGTTTTTT
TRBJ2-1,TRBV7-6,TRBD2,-,CASSLPGTSSLVDYNEQFF,TGTGCCAGCAGCTTACCCGGGACTAGCTCATTGGTTGACTACAATGAGCAGTTCTTC
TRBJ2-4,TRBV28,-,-,CASSLRGTLAKNIQYF,TGTGCCAGCAGTTTACGCGGGACCCTAGCCAAAAACATTCAGTACTTC
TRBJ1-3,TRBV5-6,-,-,CASSFLTRLTIYF,TGTGCCAGCAGCTTCTTAACCAGGTTGACCATATATTTT
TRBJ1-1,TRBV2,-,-,CASTGGGANTEAFF,TGTGCCAGCACCGGAGGGGGGGCTAACACTGAAGCTTTCTTT
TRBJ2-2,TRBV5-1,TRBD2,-,CASSPDGWASGASGELFF,TGCGCCAGCAGCCCGGACGGATGGGCTAGCGGGGCTTCCGGGGAGCTGTTTTTT
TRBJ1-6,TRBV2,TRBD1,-,CASSATGGAENSPLHF,TGTGCCAGCAGTGCAACAGGGGGCGCCGAGAATTCACCCCTCCACTTT
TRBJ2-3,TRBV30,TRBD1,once,CAWRTGSDTQYF,TGTGCCTGGAGGACAGGGTCAGATACGCAGTATTTT
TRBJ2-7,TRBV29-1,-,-,CSARKESEQYF,TGCAGCGCGAGAAAGGAGTCCGAGCAGTACTTC
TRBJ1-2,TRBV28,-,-,CASSLGGTFSDYGYTF,TGTGCCAGCAGTTTGGGCGGGACCTTTTCGGACTATGGCTACACCTTC
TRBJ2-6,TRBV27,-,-,CASSSLAGPGANVLTF,TGTGCCAGCAGTTCACTCGCAGGGCCTGGGGCCAACGTCCTGACTTTC
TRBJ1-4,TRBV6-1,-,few,CASTLGGGSEKLFF,TGTGCCAGCACGTTGGGGGGAGGGAGTGAAAAACTGTTTTTT
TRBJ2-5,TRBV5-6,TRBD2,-,CASTVAGWGETQYF,TGTGCCAGCACGGTAGCGGGATGGGGGGAGACCCAGTACTTC
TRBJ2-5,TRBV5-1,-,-,CASSSNPGETQYF,TGCGCCAGCAGCTCAAACCCCGGGGAGACCCAGTACTTC
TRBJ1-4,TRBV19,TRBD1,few,CASRPRQGVEKLFF,TGTGCCAGTAGACCCAGACAGGGGGTCGAAAAACTGTTTTTT
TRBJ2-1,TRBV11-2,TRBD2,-,CASSDLAGSEQFF,TGTGCCAGCTCCGACTTAGCGGGAAGTGAGCAGTTCTTC
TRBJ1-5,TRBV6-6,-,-,CASSAPQGLNQPQHF,TGTGCCAGCAGTGCCCCGCAGGGACTGAATCAGCCCCAGCATTTT
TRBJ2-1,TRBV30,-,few,CAWGKGAGNEQFF,TGTGCCTGGGGTAAGGGGGCGGGGAATGAGCAGTTCTTC
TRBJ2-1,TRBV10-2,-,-,CASSAQATEQFF,TGCGCCAGCAGTGCTCAGGCTACTGAGCAGTTCTTC
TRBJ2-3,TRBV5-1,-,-,CASSLGGAADTQYF,TGCGCCAGCAGTTTGGGGGGCGCGGCAGATACGCAGTATTTT
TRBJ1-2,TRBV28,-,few,CASSIPLGESYGYTF,TGTGCCAGCAGTATACCACTCGGTGAGAGCTATGGCTACACCTTC
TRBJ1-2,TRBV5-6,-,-,CASSLGVGYTF,TGTGCCAGCAGCTTGGGCGTTGGCTACACCTTC
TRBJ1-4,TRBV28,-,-,CATTGPRNEKLFF,TGTGCCACCACAGGGCCACGGAATGAAAAACTGTTTTTT
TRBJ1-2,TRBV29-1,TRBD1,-,CSTAGTGDNGYTF,TGCAGCACAGCCGGGACAGGGGACAATGGCTACACCTTC
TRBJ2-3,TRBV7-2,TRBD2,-,CASSLGSGVGTDTQYF,TGTGCCAGCAGCTTAGGTAGCGGGGTCGGCACAGATACGCAGTATTTT
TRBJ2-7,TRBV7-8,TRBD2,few,CASSQSGRVHEQYF,TGTGCCAGCAGTCAGAGCGGGAGGGTACACGAGCAGTACTTC
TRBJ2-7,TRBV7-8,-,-,CASSLGPGSYEQYF,TGTGCCAGCAGCTTAGGACCAGGTTCCTACGAGCAGTACTTC
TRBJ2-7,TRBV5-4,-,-,CATRLQGVDEQYF,TGTGCCACCAGGTTACAGGGAGTCGACGAGCAGTACTTC
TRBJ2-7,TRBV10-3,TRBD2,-,CAISAPPKRDSYEQYF,TGTGCCATCAGTGCCCCCCCAAAGCGGGACTCCTACGAGCAGTACTTC
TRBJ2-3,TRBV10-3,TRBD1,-,CATTGGPRRRLTDTQYF,TGTGCCACCACAGGGGGCCCTAGGCGGAGACTTACAGATACGCAGTATTTT
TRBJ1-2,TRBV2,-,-,CASMRELNYGYTF,TGTGCCAGCATGAGGGAGCTAAACTATGGCTACACCTTC
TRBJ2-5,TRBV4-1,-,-,CASSSLGAQYF,TGCGCCAGCAGCTCGCTAGGGGCCCAGTACTTC
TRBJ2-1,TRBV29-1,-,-,CSVTGKDYNEQFF,TGCAGCGTCACAGGGAAAGATTACAATGAGCAGTTCTTC
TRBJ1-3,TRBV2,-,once,CASRVGGRGNTIYF,TGTGCCAGCAGAGTGGGAGGCAGGGGAAACACCATATATTTT
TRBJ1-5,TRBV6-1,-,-,CASSESNNQPQHF,TGTGCCAGCAGTGAGAGCAACAATCAGCCCCAGCATTTT
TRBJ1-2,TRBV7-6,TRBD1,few,CASSLGGQPLDYTF,TGTGCCAGCAGCTTAGGGGGACAGCCCTTGGACTACACCTTC
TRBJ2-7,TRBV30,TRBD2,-,CAWRTSGSSYEQYF,TGTGCCTGGAGGACTAGCGGAAGCTCCTACGAGCAGTACTTC
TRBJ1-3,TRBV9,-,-,CASSVGGQAGNTIYF,TGTGCCAGCAGCGTAGGGGGGCAGGCTGGAAACACCATATATTTT
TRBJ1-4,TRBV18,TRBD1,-,CASSPTGGSNEKLFF,TGTGCCAGCTCACCTACAGGGGGCAGCAATGAAAAACTGTTTTTT
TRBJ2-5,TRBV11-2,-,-,CASSLGAQETQYF,TGTGCCAGCAGCTTGGGGGCCCAAGAGACCCAGTACTTC
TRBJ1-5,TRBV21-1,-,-,CASSKALLKGVPIYSNQPQHF,TGTGCCAGCAGCAAAGCGCTTTTGAAAGGGGTCCCGATCTATAGCAATCAGCCCCAGCATTTT
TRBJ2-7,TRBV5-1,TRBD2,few,CASSLGSGGYYEQYF,TGCGCCAGCAGCTTAGGTAGCGGGGGATACTACGAGCAGTACTTC
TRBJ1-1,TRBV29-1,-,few,CSVDGGLTEAFF,TGCAGCGTTGACGGGGGGCTGACTGAAGCTTTCTTT
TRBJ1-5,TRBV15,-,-,CATRGAAYSNQPQHF,TGTGCCACCAGAGGGGCAGCTTATAGCAATCAGCCCCAGCATTTT
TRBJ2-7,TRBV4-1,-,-,CASSQAGGVYEQYF,TGCGCCAGCAGCCAAGCCGGCGGGGTCTACGAGCAGTACTTC
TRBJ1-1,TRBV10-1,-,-,CASSELGRTEAFF,TGCGCCAGCAGTGAATTAGGGAGGACTGAAGCTTTCTTT
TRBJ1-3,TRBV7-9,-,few,CASSRSLSSSGNTIYF,TGTGCCAGCAGCCGCTCTTTATCGAGCTCTGGAAACACCATATATTTT
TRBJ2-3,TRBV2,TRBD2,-,CASRDRLAGTDTQYF,TGTGCCAGCAGGGATAGACTAGCGGGCACAGATACGCAGTATTTT
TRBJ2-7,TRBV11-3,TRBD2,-,CASSLGLAGGRFYEQYF,TGTGCCAGCAGCTTAGGACTAGCGGGAGGGCGTTTCTACGAGCAGTACTTC
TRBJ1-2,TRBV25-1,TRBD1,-,CASSEGGRGSGGYTF,TGTGCCAGCAGTGAAGGGGGCAGGGGGTCGGGAGGCTACACCTTC
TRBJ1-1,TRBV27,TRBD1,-,CASSPSAQGAGTEAFF,TGTGCCAGCAGCCCCAGTGCCCAGGGGGCGGGGACTGAAGCTTTCTTT
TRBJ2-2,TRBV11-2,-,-,CASSPDGSTGELFF,TGTGCCAGCAGCCCCGACGGGAGCACCGGGGAGCTGTTTTTT
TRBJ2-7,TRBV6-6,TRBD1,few,CASSRDREQYF,TGTGCCAGCTCCCGGGACAGGGAGCAGTACTTC
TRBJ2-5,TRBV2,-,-,CASSESYTIRETQYF,TGTGCCAGCAGTGAATCGTATACAATCCGAGAGACCCAGTACTTC
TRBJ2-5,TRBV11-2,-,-,CASSPQGPPETQYF,TGTGCCAGCAGCCCACAGGGACCCCCAGAGACCCAGTACTTC
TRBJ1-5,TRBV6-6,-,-,CATSGELISNQPQHF,TGTGCCACCAGCGGGGAACTCATTAGCAATCAGCCCCAGCATTTT
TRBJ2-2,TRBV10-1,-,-,CASSGGIRNTGELFF,TGCGCCAGCAGTGGAGGGATTAGAAACACCGGGGAGCTGTTTTTT
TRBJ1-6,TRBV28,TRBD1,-,CASSTWTGGNSPLHF,TGTGCCAGCAGTACCTGGACAGGGGGAAATTCACCCCTCCACTTT
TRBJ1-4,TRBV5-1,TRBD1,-,CASSLGQGGEKLFF,TGCGCCAGCAGCTTGGGGCAGGGGGGTGAAAAACTGTTTTTT